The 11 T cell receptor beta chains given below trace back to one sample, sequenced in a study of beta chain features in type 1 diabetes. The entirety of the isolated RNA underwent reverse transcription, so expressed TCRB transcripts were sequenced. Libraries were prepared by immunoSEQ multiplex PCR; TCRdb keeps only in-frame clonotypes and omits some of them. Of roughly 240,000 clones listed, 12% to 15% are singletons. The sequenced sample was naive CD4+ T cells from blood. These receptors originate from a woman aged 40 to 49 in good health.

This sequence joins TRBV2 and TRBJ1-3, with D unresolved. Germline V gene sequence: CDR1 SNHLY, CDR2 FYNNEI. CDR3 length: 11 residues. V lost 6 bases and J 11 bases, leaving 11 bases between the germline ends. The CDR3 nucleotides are TGTGCCAGCAGGTGGGCATCGGCCATATATTTT. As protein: CASRWASAIYF.

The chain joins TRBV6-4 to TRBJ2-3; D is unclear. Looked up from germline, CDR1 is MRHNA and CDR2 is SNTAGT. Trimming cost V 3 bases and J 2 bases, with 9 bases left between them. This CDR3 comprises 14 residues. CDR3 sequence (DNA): TGTGCCAGCAGTGATCAAGCTACCACAGATACGCAGTATTTT. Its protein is CASSDQATTDTQYF.

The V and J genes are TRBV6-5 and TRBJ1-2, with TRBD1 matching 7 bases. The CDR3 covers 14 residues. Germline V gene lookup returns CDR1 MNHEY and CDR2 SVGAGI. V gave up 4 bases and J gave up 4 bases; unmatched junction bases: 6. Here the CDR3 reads CASSLDRAFYGYTF. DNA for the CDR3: TGTGCCAGCAGTTTAGACAGGGCCTTCTATGGCTACACCTTC.

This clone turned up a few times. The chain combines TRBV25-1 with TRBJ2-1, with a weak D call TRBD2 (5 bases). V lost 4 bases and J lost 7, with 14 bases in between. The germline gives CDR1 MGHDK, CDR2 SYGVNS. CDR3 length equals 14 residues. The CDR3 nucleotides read TGTGCCAGCAGTGTAATGCGGGTAGGGAATGAGCAGTTCTTC. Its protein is CASSVMRVGNEQFF.

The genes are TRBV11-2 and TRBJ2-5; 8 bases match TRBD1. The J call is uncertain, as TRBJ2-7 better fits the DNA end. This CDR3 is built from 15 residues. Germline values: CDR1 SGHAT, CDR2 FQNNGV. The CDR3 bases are TGTGCCAGCAGCTTAGCTCCCGACAGGGGCTACGAGCAGTACTTC. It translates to CASSLAPDRGYEQYF.

The CDR3 nucleotides are TGCGCCAGCAGCTTGTCCCAGATCTTCACAGATACGCAGTATTTT. Its translation: CASSLSQIFTDTQYF. The J gene is TRBJ2-3, the V gene TRBV5-1; D unresolved. The CDR3 is 15 residues long. The V and J ends lost 1 base and 2 bases respectively, with 11 bases between them. Per the germline V gene, CDR1 is SGHRS and CDR2 is YFSETQ.

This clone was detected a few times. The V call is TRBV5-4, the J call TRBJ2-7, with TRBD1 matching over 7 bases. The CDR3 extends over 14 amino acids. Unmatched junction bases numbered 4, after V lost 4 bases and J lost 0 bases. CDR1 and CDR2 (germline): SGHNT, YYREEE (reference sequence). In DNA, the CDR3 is TGTGCCAGCAGCCCAGGGGGAGTCTCCTACGAGCAGTACTTC. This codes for CASSPGGVSYEQYF.

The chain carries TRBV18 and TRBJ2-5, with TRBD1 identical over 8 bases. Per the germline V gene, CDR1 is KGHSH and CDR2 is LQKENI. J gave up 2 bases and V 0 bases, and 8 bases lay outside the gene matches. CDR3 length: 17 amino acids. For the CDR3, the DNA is TGTGCCAGCTCACCACCTCCGGACAGGGAACAACAAGAGACCCAGTACTTC. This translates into CASSPPPDREQQETQYF.

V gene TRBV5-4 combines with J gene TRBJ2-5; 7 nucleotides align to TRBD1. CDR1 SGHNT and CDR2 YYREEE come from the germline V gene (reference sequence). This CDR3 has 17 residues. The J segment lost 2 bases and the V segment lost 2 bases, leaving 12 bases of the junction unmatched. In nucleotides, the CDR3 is TGTGCCAGCAGCTTACCGGGACAGAATATTAAGCAAGAGACCCAGTACTTC. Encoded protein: CASSLPGQNIKQETQYF.

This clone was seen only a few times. The CDR3 spells CASSRQVFGGALNTEAFF. CDR3 nucleotides: TGCGCCAGCAGCAGGCAGGTGTTCGGAGGGGCGTTAAACACTGAAGCTTTCTTT. The V and J genes are TRBV5-1 and TRBJ1-1; TRBD1 might be the D (5 bases). The CDR3 length is 18 residues. Looked up from germline, CDR1 is SGHRS and CDR2 is YFSETQ. V shed 4 bases and J shed 2 bases, with 24 bases lying between them.

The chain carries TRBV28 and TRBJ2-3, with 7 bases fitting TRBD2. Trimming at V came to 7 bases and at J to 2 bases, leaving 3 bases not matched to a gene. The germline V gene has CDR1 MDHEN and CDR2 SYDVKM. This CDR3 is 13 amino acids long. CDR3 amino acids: CASNAGVTDTQYF. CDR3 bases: TGTGCCAGCAATGCGGGGGTCACAGATACGCAGTATTTT. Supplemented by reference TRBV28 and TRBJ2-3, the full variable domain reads DVKVTQSSRYLVKRTGEKVFLECVQDMDHENMFWYRQDPGLGLRLIYFSYDVKMKEKGDIPEGYSVSREKKERFSLILESASTNQTSMYLCASNAGVTDTQYFGPGTRLTVL.